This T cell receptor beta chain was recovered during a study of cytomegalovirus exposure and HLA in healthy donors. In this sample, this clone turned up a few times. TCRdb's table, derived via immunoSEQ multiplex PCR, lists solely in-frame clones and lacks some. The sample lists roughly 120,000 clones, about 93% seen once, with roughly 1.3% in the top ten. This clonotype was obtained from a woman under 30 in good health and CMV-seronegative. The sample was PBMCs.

The CDR3 coding sequence is TGTGCCAGCAGGAAAGAGGCTCCAGAGCAGTACTTC. Its translation: CASRKEAPEQYF. V is TRBV6-6 and J is TRBJ2-7; D unclear. Germline V gene sequence: CDR1 MNHNY, CDR2 SVGAGI (reference sequence). The CDR3 length is 12 residues. V was pared by 6 bases and J by 7 bases, with 13 bases between.